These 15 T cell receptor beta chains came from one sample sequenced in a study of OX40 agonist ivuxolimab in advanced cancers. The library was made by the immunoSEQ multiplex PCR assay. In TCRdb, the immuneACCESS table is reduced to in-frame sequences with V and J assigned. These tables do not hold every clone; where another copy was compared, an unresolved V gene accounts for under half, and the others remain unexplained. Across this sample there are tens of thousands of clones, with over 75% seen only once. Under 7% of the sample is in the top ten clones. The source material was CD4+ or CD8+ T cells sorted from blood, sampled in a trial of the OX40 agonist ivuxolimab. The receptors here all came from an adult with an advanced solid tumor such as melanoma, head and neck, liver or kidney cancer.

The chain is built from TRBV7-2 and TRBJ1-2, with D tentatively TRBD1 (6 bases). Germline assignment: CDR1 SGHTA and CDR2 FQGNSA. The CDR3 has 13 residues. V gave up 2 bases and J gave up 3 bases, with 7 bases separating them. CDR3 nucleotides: TGTGCCAGCAGCTTAAAGGGGGACTATGGCTACACCTTC. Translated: CASSLKGDYGYTF.

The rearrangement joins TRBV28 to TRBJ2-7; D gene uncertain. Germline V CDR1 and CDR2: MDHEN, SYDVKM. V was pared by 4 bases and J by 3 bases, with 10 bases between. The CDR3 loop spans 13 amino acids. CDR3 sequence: CASSSDLIYEQYF. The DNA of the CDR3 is TGTGCCAGCAGTTCGGACCTAATCTACGAGCAGTACTTC.

The CDR3 DNA reads TGCGCCAGCAGCTACGGACAGGGGGCTTGGGATGGCTACACCTTC. This codes for CASSYGQGAWDGYTF. This chain joins TRBV5-1 and TRBJ1-2, with 11 bases fitting TRBD1. CDR1 and CDR2 from the germline V gene are SGHRS and YFSETQ. V gave up 3 bases and J gave up 6 bases; unmatched junction bases: 7. This CDR3 spans 15 amino acids.

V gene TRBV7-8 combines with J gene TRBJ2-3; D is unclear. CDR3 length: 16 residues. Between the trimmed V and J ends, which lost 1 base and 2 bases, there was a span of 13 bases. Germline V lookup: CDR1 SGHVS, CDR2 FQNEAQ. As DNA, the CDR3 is TGTGCCAGCAGCTTAGGAAACTACTACCACACAGATACGCAGTATTTT. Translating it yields CASSLGNYYHTDTQYF.

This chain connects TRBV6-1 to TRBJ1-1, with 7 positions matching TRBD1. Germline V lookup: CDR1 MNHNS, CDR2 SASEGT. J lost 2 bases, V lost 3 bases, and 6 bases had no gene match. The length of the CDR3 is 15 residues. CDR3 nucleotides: TGTGCCAGCAGTGATTGGTACAGGGGAAACACTGAAGCTTTCTTT. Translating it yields CASSDWYRGNTEAFF.

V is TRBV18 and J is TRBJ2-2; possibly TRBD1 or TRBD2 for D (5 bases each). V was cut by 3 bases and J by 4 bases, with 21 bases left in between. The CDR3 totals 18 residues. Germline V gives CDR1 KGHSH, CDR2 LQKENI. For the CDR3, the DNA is TGTGCCAGCTCACCCCCCAGCGGCGGCAGGGTCCCCACCGGGGAGCTGTTTTTT. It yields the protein CASSPPSGGRVPTGELFF.

This CDR3 is CASSLGLQENTEAFF. The CDR3 nucleotides are TGTGCCAGCAGCTTAGGTCTACAGGAGAACACTGAAGCTTTCTTT. The rearrangement links TRBV11-2 to TRBJ1-1; weak D call: TRBD1 (5 bases). The CDR3 covers 15 residues. The V end lost 1 base, the J end lost 1 base, and 10 bases lay between the germline ends. Germline V gives CDR1 SGHAT, CDR2 FQNNGV.

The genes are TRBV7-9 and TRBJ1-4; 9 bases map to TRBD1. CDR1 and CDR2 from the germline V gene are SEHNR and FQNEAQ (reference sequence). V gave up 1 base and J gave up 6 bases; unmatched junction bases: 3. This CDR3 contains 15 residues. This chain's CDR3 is CASSLGTGADEKLFF. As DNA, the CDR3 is TGTGCCAGCAGCTTAGGGACAGGGGCAGATGAAAAACTGTTTTTT.

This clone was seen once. For the CDR3, the DNA is TGTGCCAGCAGTTTACTGGTAGAAGGGACAGGGGCCCTCTATGGCTACACCTTC. Translating it yields CASSLLVEGTGALYGYTF. The J gene is TRBJ1-2, the V gene TRBV27; the match to TRBD1 covers 10 bases. The germline V gene encodes CDR1 MNHEY and CDR2 SMNVEV (reference sequence). CDR3 length: 18 amino acids. After removal of 2 bases from V and 4 bases from J, the junction contained 13 bases not matched to a gene.

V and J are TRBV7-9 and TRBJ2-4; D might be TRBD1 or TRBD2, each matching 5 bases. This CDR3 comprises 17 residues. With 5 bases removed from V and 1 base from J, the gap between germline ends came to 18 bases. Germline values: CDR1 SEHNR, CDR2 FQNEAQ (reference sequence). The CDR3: CASSPRAGALAKNIQYF. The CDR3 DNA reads TGTGCCAGCAGCCCCCGGGCCGGGGCCTTGGCCAAAAACATTCAGTACTTC.

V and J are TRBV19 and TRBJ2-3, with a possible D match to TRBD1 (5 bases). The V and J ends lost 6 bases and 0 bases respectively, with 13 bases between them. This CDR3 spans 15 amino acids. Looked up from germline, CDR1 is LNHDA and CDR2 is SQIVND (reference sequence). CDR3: CASSIVWGSTDTQYF. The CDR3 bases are TGTGCCAGTAGCATTGTTTGGGGCAGCACAGATACGCAGTATTTT.

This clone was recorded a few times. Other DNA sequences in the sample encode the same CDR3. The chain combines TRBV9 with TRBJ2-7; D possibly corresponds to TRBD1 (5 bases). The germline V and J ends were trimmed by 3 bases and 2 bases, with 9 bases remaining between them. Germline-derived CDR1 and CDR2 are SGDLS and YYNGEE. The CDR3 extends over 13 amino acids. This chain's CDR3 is CASSAQGAYEQYF. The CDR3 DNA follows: TGTGCCAGCAGCGCCCAAGGGGCCTACGAGCAGTACTTC. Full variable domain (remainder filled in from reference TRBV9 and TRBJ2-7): DSGVTQTPKHLITATGQRVTLRCSPRSGDLSVYWYQQSLDQGLQFLIQYYNGEERAKGNILERFSAQQFPDLHSELNLSSLELGDSALYFCASSAQGAYEQYFGPGTRLTVT.

CDR3 bases: TGTGCCAGCAGTTTACGGGGAGGAATAGGAAAACTGTTTTTT. It specifies CASSLRGGIGKLFF. V gene TRBV27 combines with J gene TRBJ1-4; the D is unclear. This CDR3 has 14 residues. Trimming took off 2 bases at V and 10 bases at J, with 14 bases between the two ends. Germline CDR1 and CDR2: MNHEY and SMNVEV (reference sequence). The full variable domain, its missing parts supplied by reference TRBV27 and TRBJ1-4, is EAQVTQNPRYLITVTGKKLTVTCSQNMNHEYMSWYRQDPGLGLRQIYYSMNVEVTDKGDVPEGYKVSRKEKRNFPLILESPSPNQTSLYFCASSLRGGIGKLFFGSGTQLSVL.

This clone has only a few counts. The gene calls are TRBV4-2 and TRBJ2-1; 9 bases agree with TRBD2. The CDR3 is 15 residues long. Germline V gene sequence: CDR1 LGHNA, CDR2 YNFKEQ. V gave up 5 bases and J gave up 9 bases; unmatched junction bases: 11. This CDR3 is CASSYTGTSSGEQFF. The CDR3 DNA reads TGTGCCAGCAGCTACACCGGGACTAGCTCAGGTGAGCAGTTCTTC.

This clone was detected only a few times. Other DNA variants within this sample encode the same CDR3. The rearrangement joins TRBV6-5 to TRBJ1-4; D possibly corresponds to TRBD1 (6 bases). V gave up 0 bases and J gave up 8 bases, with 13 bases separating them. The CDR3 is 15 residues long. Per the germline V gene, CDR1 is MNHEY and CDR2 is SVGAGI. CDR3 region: CASSYSPGAGEKLFF. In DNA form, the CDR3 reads TGTGCCAGCAGTTACTCGCCGGGGGCGGGAGAAAAACTGTTTTTT.